This entry describes one TCR beta chain. Its antigen remains unidentified. Profiling relied on immunoSEQ multiplex PCR, and the TCRdb table lists in-frame clones only, not all of them. The sample contains fewer than 5,000 clones, about three fifths of which appear only once. The data originate from a study of CD8 T cell repertoires and HIV-1 epitope variants. About the research overall: IL-2, IL-7 and IL-15 were added on days 3 and 7 of approximately 11-day cultures.

Study-level findings and limits: Only beta chains were identified, marking proliferation to antigen, not function.

This sequence was found in a male donor with HIV. Sequenced sample: cultured CD8+ T cells derived from PBMCs.

The CDR3 reads CASSQLQGNEQFF. DNA of the CDR3: TGCGCCAGCAGCCAACTACAGGGTAATGAGCAGTTCTTC. V gene TRBV4-3 combines with J gene TRBJ2-1, with D perhaps matching TRBD1 (6 bases). The V end was cut by 2 bases, the J end by 7 bases, with 9 bases between. The CDR3 covers 13 residues. The V gene's germline CDR1 is LGHNA and CDR2 YSLEER.